These T cell receptor beta chains were read from a single sample in a study of blood T cell repertoires in COVID-19. Measured with immunoSEQ multiplex PCR; TCRdb has only the in-frame clones, and not every one. The sample carries about 110,000 clones, roughly 86% recorded once. Material: peripheral blood. These receptors were obtained from a man aged 35 to 55 with acute or convalescent COVID-19. Both conserved end residues are part of each CDR3. Fields, in order: V gene, J gene, D gene, clone size, CDR3 length, CDR3 protein, CDR3 DNA. A D gene is named only where the DNA matches it firmly. Where a row states a size, it is once, few, many or the class of an expanded clone; other rows omit it.

V: TRBV5-6
J: TRBJ1-2
D: TRBD1
size: .
length: 14
CDR3: CASSAVRTGKGYTF
DNA: TGTGCCAGCAGCGCCGTCAGGACAGGGAAAGGCTACACCTTC

V: TRBV27
J: TRBJ2-1
D: .
size: .
length: 18
CDR3: CASSPPPPGLVSYNEQFF
DNA: TGTGCCAGCAGTCCGCCTCCCCCGGGACTCGTCTCCTACAATGAGCAGTTCTTC

V: TRBV20-1
J: TRBJ1-6
D: .
size: .
length: 14
CDR3: CSASQGLNNSPLHF
DNA: TGCAGTGCTAGTCAGGGTTTAAATAATTCACCCCTCCACTTT

V: TRBV9
J: TRBJ2-5
D: TRBD1
size: .
length: 15
CDR3: CASSPTSDRGETQYF
DNA: TGTGCCAGCAGCCCCACATCGGACAGGGGGGAGACCCAGTACTTC

V: TRBV6-4
J: TRBJ2-3
D: TRBD1
size: .
length: 15
CDR3: CASSERDRATDTQYF
DNA: TGTGCCAGCAGTGAAAGGGACAGGGCTACAGATACGCAGTATTTT

V: TRBV5-1
J: TRBJ2-4
D: TRBD1
size: .
length: 15
CDR3: CASSFLRGSLDIQYF
DNA: TGCGCCAGCAGCTTTCTCAGGGGGTCTCTAGACATTCAGTACTTC

V: TRBV30
J: TRBJ2-7
D: .
size: .
length: 14
CDR3: CAWSSADYPHEQYF
DNA: TGTGCCTGGAGTAGCGCGGACTACCCCCACGAGCAGTACTTC

V: TRBV30
J: TRBJ2-1
D: .
size: .
length: 14
CDR3: CAWDSTSRYNEQFF
DNA: TGTGCCTGGGATAGTACTAGCCGTTACAATGAGCAGTTCTTC

V: TRBV5-1
J: TRBJ1-2
D: .
size: .
length: 13
CDR3: CASSPRQDYGYTF
DNA: TGCGCCAGCAGCCCCCGACAGGACTATGGCTACACCTTC

V: TRBV18
J: TRBJ2-5
D: .
size: .
length: 13
CDR3: CASSLQGGETQYF
DNA: TGTGCCAGCTCACTACAAGGGGGAGAGACCCAGTACTTC

V: TRBV7-9
J: TRBJ2-5
D: TRBD1
size: .
length: 18
CDR3: CASSFAWGTRDSRETQYF
DNA: TGTGCCAGCAGCTTTGCTTGGGGGACCCGGGACAGTAGAGAGACCCAGTACTTC

V: TRBV9
J: TRBJ1-1
D: TRBD1
size: .
length: 13
CDR3: CASSPDNRGRAFF
DNA: TGTGCCAGCAGCCCAGATAACAGGGGGAGAGCTTTCTTT

V: TRBV5-6
J: TRBJ2-7
D: TRBD1
size: .
length: 13
CDR3: CASSFMGQGKQYF
DNA: TGTGCCAGCAGCTTTATGGGACAGGGAAAGCAGTACTTC

V: TRBV4-2
J: TRBJ2-7
D: TRBD2
size: few
length: 19
CDR3: CASSQDLSSGADFTYEQYF
DNA: TGTGCCAGCAGCCAAGATTTGAGTAGCGGGGCCGATTTTACCTACGAGCAGTACTTC

V: TRBV30
J: TRBJ2-7
D: .
size: .
length: 14
CDR3: CAWTSGIRPYEQYF
DNA: TGTGCCTGGACCTCCGGGATACGACCCTACGAGCAGTACTTC

V: TRBV7-2
J: TRBJ1-6
D: TRBD1
size: few
length: 15
CDR3: CASSLYRGGNSPLHF
DNA: TGTGCCAGCAGTCTCTACAGGGGAGGTAATTCACCCCTCCACTTT